This is a list of T cell receptor beta chains from one sample in a study of shared clonotypes between healthy human individuals. Assay used: immunoSEQ multiplex PCR; TCRdb lists only in-frame clones, some missing. Of about a million clones in the sample, roughly 70% were seen once. Sequencing was carried out using memory CD4+ T cells sorted from blood. These receptors were taken from a man aged 18 to 29 in good health. CDR3s include the opening cysteine and the closing phenylalanine or tryptophan. Each record gives: clone size, V gene, CDR3 protein. The size of a clone is reported for some rows only, either as once, few or many, or as a class for expanded clones.

size: .
V: TRBV10-1
CDR3: CASSRDRNYEQYF

size: .
V: TRBV18
CDR3: CASSQRLASNTGELFF

size: .
V: TRBV7-2
CDR3: CASSLLQGAIDEQYF

size: .
V: TRBV13
CDR3: CASSPSGGGELFF

size: few
V: TRBV6-1
CDR3: CASSEAIRVGEQYF

size: .
V: TRBV5-1
CDR3: CASSLGVGPYEQYF

size: .
V: TRBV5-1
CDR3: CASSLAGGGNEQFF

size: .
V: TRBV4-2
CDR3: CASSRTGNMNTGELFF

size: .
V: TRBV6-5
CDR3: CASRPGFLGQTQYF

size: .
V: TRBV1
CDR3: CTSSPQGSNQPQHF

size: once
V: TRBV5-1
CDR3: CASSWGPPRGGAGYTF

size: .
V: TRBV7-6
CDR3: CASSAGQGGYTF

size: .
V: TRBV4-1
CDR3: CASSQSHALGINYGYTF

size: .
V: TRBV4-1
CDR3: CASSPGTSGGYYNEQFF